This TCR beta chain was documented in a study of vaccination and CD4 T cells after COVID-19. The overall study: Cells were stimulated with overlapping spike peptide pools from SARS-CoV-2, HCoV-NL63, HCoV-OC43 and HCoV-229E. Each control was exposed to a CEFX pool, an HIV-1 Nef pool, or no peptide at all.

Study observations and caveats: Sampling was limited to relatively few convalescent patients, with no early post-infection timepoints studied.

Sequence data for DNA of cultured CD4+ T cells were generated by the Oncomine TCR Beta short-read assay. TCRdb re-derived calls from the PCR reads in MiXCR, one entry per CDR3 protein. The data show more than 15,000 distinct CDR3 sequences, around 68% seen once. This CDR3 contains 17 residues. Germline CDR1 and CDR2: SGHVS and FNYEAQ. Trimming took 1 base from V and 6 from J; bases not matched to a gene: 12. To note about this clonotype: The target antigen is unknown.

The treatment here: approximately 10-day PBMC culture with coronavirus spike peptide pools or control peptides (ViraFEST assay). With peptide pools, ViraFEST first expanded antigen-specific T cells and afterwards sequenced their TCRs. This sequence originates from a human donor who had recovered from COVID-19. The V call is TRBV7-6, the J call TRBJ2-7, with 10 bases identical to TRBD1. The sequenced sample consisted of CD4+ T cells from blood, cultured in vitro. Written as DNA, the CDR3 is TGTGCCAGCAGCTTAGGGGGGGACAGGGGTCCCGCGTCCGAGCAGTACTTC. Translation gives CASSLGGDRGPASEQYF.